The clone carrying this T cell receptor (beta chain) was observed a few times. The data derive from a study of human T cells and chemical hapten exposure. V dropped 5 bases and J dropped 7; count of bases not matched to a gene: 14. Germline values: CDR1 SGHTA, CDR2 FQGNSA. The length of the CDR3 is 17 residues. What the library attached to individual cDNA molecules were unique molecular identifiers. A single record per CDR3 protein comes from TCRdb applying MiXCR to the RACE reads. The data hold approximately 260,000 distinct CDR3 sequences, with about 9% observed a single time. Documented time point: pre-sensitization, week 0. Treatment meaning: therapeutic diphenylcyclopropenone sensitization with weekly scalp DPC.

The TCR originated in a woman in her forties with alopecia areata. Some clones in this sample may be carry-over from other donors' samples. The sequences come from whole blood, collected in connection with sensitization to the hapten diphenylcyclopropenone (DPC). V is TRBV7-2 and J is TRBJ2-2; 9 bases match TRBD2. The CDR3 nucleotides are TGTGCCAGCAGCCTTGGTACTGGCGGGAGGGCGGACGGGGAGCTGTTTTTT. Protein sequence: CASSLGTGGRADGELFF.